Below are 2 T cell receptor beta chains sequenced from a single sample in a study of post-analysis software for immune sequencing data. Study outcomes and limitations: Roughly five TRBV segments appeared more often in patients than in controls, and TRBV5-6, TRBV5-1 and TRBV20-1 were among these.

Presence of unique molecular identifiers characterized the TCR beta cDNA libraries. TCRdb ran MiXCR on the PCR reads and lists one entry per CDR3 protein. The data contain 350,000 to 450,000 distinct CDR3 sequences, roughly 40% of them singletons. Their antigens remain unidentified. Sequencing used blood. These receptors were taken from a girl between 2 and 10 years old with multiple sclerosis.

In DNA, the CDR3 is TGTGCCAGCAGTTTGCGGGGAGGGCCGGGTGAGCAGTACTTC. It translates to CASSLRGGPGEQYF. The chain combines TRBV12-3 or TRBV12-4 with TRBJ2-7; 7 nucleotides line up with TRBD2. The CDR3 has 14 amino acids. After removal of 3 bases from V and 7 bases from J, the junction contained 9 bases not matched to a gene.

The rearrangement links TRBV5-6 to TRBJ1-2; D remains unclear. V gave up 2 bases and J gave up 4 bases, with 9 bases separating them. The germline gives CDR1 SGHDT, CDR2 YYEEEE. The CDR3 contains 13 residues. This chain's CDR3 is CASSFVGGYGYTF. Here the CDR3 DNA reads TGTGCCAGCAGCTTTGTGGGAGGCTATGGCTACACCTTC. Variable domain in full (rest from reference TRBV5-6 and TRBJ1-2): DAGVTQSPTHLIKTRGQQVTLRCSPKSGHDTVSWYQQALGQGPQFIFQYYEEEERQRGNFPDRFSGHQFPNYSSELNVNALLLGDSALYLCASSFVGGYGYTFGSGTRLTVV.